This T cell receptor (beta chain) derives from a study of OX40 agonist ivuxolimab in advanced cancers. On the study more broadly: People in dose escalation had one of these cancers: hepatocellular carcinoma, melanoma, renal cell or head and neck cancer.

CDR1 is LNHNV, CDR2 YYDKDF, per germline (reference sequence). V shed 1 base and J shed 7 bases, with 13 bases lying between them. The length of the CDR3 is 14 residues. The protocol was immunoSEQ multiplex PCR, while the TCRdb copy is restricted to in-frame clones and leaves out a portion. The sample has some 23,000 clones; under 95% are singletons. This TCR was sampled from an adult with an advanced solid tumor such as melanoma, head and neck, liver or kidney cancer. The chain joins TRBV15 to TRBJ2-5, with TRBD1 as a possible D gene (5 bases). The material sequenced was CD4+ or CD8+ T cells sorted from blood, taken in a trial of the OX40 agonist ivuxolimab. In DNA, the CDR3 is TGTGCCACCAGCAGAGTAAAGGGGATCGGGACCCAGTACTTC. It is translated as CATSRVKGIGTQYF.